This T cell receptor beta chain was identified during a study of blood T cell repertoires in COVID-19. Study background: From the United States, Italy and Spain came samples of acute and convalescent COVID-19.

The method was immunoSEQ multiplex PCR; TCRdb's version includes in-frame clones alone and lacks a portion of them. The repertoire consists of 270,000 or so clones, with approximately 90% occurring once and the leading ten covering 4.1%. The CDR3 length is 12 residues. V lost 6 bases, J lost 3 bases, and 5 bases lay in between. Germline CDR1 is MDHEN and CDR2 is SYDVKM. Everyone who took part was roughly 18 to 89 years old, and they came from some 23 US areas. Sequenced sample: PBMCs or T cells enriched from blood (not recorded which). The J gene is TRBJ2-2, the V gene TRBV28; no clear D. This TCR was recovered from a young woman with acute COVID-19. The CDR3 region has the DNA TGTGCCAGCAGACGGGACACCGGGGAGCTGTTTTTT. This gives the protein CASRRDTGELFF.